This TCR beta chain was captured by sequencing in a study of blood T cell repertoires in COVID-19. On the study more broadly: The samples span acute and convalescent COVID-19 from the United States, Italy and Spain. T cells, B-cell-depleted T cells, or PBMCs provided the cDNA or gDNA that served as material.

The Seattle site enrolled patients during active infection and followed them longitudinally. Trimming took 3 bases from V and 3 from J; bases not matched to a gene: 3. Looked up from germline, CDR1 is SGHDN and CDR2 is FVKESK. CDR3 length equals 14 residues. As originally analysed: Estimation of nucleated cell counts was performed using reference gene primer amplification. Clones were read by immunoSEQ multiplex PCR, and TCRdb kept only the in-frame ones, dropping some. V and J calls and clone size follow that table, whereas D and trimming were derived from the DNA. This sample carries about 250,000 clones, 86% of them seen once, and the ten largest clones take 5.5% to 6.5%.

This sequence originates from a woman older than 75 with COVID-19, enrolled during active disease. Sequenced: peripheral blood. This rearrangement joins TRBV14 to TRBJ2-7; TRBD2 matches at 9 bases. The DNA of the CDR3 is TGTGCCAGCAGCCACCTAGCGGGGCTCTACGAGCAGTACTTC. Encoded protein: CASSHLAGLYEQYF. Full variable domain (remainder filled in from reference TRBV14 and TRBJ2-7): EAGVTQFPSHSVIEKGQTVTLRCDPISGHDNLYWYRRVMGKEIKFLLHFVKESKQDESGMPNNRFLAERTGGTYSTLKVQPAELEDSGVYFCASSHLAGLYEQYFGPGTRLTVT.